Sequencing of this TCR beta chain was carried out in a study of blood T cell repertoires in COVID-19. Study-wide background: The United States, Italy and Spain provided the acute and convalescent COVID-19 samples.

Trimming removed 7 bases from V and 1 base from J, with 11 bases in between. Germline V gene sequence: CDR1 PRHDT, CDR2 FYEKMQ (reference sequence). CDR3 length: 14 residues. Profiling relied on immunoSEQ multiplex PCR, and the TCRdb table lists in-frame clones only, not all of them. The table has 200,000 to 250,000 clones, approximately 85% seen once. The origin of this receptor is a woman in her 50s who had recovered from COVID-19. The V call is TRBV13, the J call TRBJ1-3; TRBD1 might be the D (5 bases). The sample comprised PBMCs or T cells enriched from blood (not recorded which). CDR3 loop: CASTPGHSGNTIYF. For the CDR3, the DNA is TGTGCCAGCACACCAGGGCATTCTGGAAACACCATATATTTT.